This TCR beta chain is drawn from a study of metastatic and nonmetastatic thyroid tumors. Study context: Repertoire data that came from the blood and tumor or nodule tissue of malignant and benign thyroid patients were compared.

As processed by the authors: For papillary thyroid cancer, a distant-metastasis classifier was constructed from CDR3 differences observed across clinicopathological groups. TCRdb re-clonotyped the PCR reads through MiXCR. The V and J calls were not made by the authors but by TCRdb's processing. Here the sample spans 40,000 or so clones, roughly 13% being singletons. The CDR3 extends over 12 amino acids. The junction had 6 bases not matched to a gene; V was cut back by 10 bases and J by 3 bases. The germline gives CDR1 MDHEN, CDR2 SYDVKM. None of the patients had undergone any treatment ahead of thyroid surgery. This clone was seen repeatedly, ten times or more.

The chain combines TRBV28 with TRBJ2-7, with TRBD2 matching over 7 bases. The sample was blood. The TCR originated in a female donor with papillary thyroid cancer or a benign thyroid nodule (not recorded which). Some clones in this sample may be carry-over from other donors' samples. CDR3 DNA sequence: TGTGCCACCGCGTGGGAGGGCTACGAGCAGTACTTC. This sequence encodes CATAWEGYEQYF.